The 8 T cell receptor beta chains below were found in one sample sequenced in a study of Ad26.COV2.S vaccination and SARS-CoV-2 variants (TCRdb year 2021). The library was generated by the immunoSEQ multiplex PCR assay. As stored in TCRdb, this immuneACCESS dataset retains in-frame rearrangements with V and J assigned. A fraction of the clones does not appear; measured against another copy, unresolved V genes explain less than half of the discrepancy, and the remainder lacks a known reason. Recorded for this sample are 300,000 to 400,000 clones; roughly 91% of them occurred a single time. About 3% of the sample goes to the ten largest clones. The sample's treatment or condition, from its label and the paper: around 19 received Ad26.COV2.S at low or high dose, single or two shots; about 5 received placebo; per-sample allocation not given. Repertoires of vaccine and placebo recipients were sequenced from samples taken on day 63 after the first injection.

Material: peripheral blood, obtained in a trial of Ad26.COV2.S vaccine versus placebo. The receptors stem from a person aged 18-65 years who received the Ad26.COV2.S COVID-19 vaccine or a placebo.

The chain is built from TRBV6-5 and TRBJ1-1; D is undetermined. The CDR3 has 14 amino acids. Germline CDR1 MNHEY, CDR2 SVGAGI. The CDR3 sequence is CAASLNAVNTEAFF. The DNA for the CDR3 is TGTGCGGCATCCCTTAACGCAGTGAACACTGAAGCTTTCTTT.

The chain links TRBV7-9 to TRBJ1-3; 8 nucleotides line up with TRBD1. Germline CDR1 and CDR2: SEHNR and FQNEAQ (reference sequence). CDR3 size: 17 residues. V dropped 5 bases and J dropped 1; count of bases not matched to a gene: 10. The CDR3 bases are TGTGCCAGCAGCAGTACCGGGACAGGACGTTCTGGAAACACCATATATTTT. This codes for CASSSTGTGRSGNTIYF. Together with reference TRBV7-9 and TRBJ1-3, the CDR3 gives the full variable domain: DTGVSQNPRHKITKRGQNVTFRCDPISEHNRLYWYRQTLGQGPEFLTYFQNEAQLEKSRLLSDRFSAERPKGSFSTLEIQRTEQGDSAMYLCASSSTGTGRSGNTIYFGEGSWLTVV.

The rearrangement links TRBV13 to TRBJ2-5; 7 bases are shared with TRBD2. The germline CDR1 and CDR2 sequences are PRHDT and FYEKMQ (reference sequence). The CDR3 is 15 residues long. Germline trimming cut 5 bases from V and 1 base from J; bases unmatched to any gene: 7. CDR3 region: CASSIPRGSQETQYF. For the CDR3, the DNA is TGTGCCAGCAGCATACCGCGGGGGTCCCAAGAGACCCAGTACTTC. The whole variable domain, filled in from reference TRBV13 and TRBJ2-5, reads AAGVIQSPRHLIKEKRETATLKCYPIPRHDTVYWYQQGPGQDPQFLISFYEKMQSDKGSIPDRFSAQQFSDYHSELNMSSLELGDSALYFCASSIPRGSQETQYFGPGTRLLVL.

The chain couples TRBV27 to TRBJ2-5, with TRBD2 identical over 8 bases. This CDR3 region has 15 residues. CDR1 and CDR2 (germline): MNHEY, SMNVEV (reference sequence). V lost 3 bases and J lost 1; bases outside the gene matches: 4. The CDR3 DNA reads TGTGCCAGCAGTTTCACGGGGGGGATCCAAGAGACCCAGTACTTC. Residues: CASSFTGGIQETQYF.

A remark on this clone: Other DNA sequences in the same sample also yield this CDR3. The chain has TRBV27 and TRBJ1-1; D is undetermined. This CDR3 is built from 13 residues. V was cut by 0 bases and J by 1 base, with 3 bases left in between. Germline lookup yields CDR1 MNHEY and CDR2 SMNVEV (reference sequence). CDR3 DNA: TGTGCCAGCAGTTTATCGGAGAACACTGAAGCTTTCTTT. As protein: CASSLSENTEAFF.

A single count supports this clone. This sequence joins TRBV9 and TRBJ2-3; D is possibly TRBD2 (7 bases). The CDR3 extends over 18 amino acids. V was shortened by 4 bases and J by 0 bases, with 21 bases between the two germline ends. Germline CDR1 reads SGDLS; CDR2 reads YYNGEE. CDR3 sequence: CASSPTESAGASTDTQYF. CDR3 sequence (DNA): TGTGCCAGCAGCCCCACCGAATCGGCGGGGGCTAGCACAGATACGCAGTATTTT. Based on the CDR3 plus reference TRBV9 and TRBJ2-3, the full variable domain is DSGVTQTPKHLITATGQRVTLRCSPRSGDLSVYWYQQSLDQGLQFLIQYYNGEERAKGNILERFSAQQFPDLHSELNLSSLELGDSALYFCASSPTESAGASTDTQYFGPGTRLTVL.

This clone was picked up one time. This chain links TRBV11-2 with TRBJ2-2, with 8 bases fitting TRBD1. This CDR3 region has 16 residues. Germline-derived CDR1 and CDR2 are SGHAT and FQNNGV. Trimming took 2 bases from V and 5 from J; bases not matched to a gene: 7. This CDR3 is CASSLFRTGLTGELFF. The CDR3 nucleotides are TGTGCCAGCAGCTTATTCCGGACAGGGTTAACCGGGGAGCTGTTTTTT.

This clone appeared a few times. This chain uses TRBV4-3 with TRBJ1-1; D is ambiguous. Germline V CDR1 and CDR2: LGHNA, YSLEER. The V and J ends lost 0 bases and 6 bases respectively, with 8 bases between them. CDR3 length: 13 amino acids. The CDR3 region is CASSQDLRAEAFF. In DNA form, the CDR3 reads TGCGCCAGCAGCCAAGATCTGAGGGCTGAAGCTTTCTTT.